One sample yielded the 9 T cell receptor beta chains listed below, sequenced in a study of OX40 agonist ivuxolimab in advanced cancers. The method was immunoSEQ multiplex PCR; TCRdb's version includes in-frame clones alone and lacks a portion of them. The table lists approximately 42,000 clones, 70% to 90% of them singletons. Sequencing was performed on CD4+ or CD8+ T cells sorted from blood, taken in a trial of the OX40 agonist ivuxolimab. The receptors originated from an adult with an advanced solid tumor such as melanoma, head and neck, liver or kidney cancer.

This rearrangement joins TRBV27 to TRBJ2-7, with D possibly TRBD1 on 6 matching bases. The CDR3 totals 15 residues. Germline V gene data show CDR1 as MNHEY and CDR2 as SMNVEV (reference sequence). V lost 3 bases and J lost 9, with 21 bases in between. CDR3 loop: CASSLGRFEGDGQYF. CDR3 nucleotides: TGTGCCAGCAGTTTGGGGCGGTTCGAGGGGGACGGGCAGTACTTC.

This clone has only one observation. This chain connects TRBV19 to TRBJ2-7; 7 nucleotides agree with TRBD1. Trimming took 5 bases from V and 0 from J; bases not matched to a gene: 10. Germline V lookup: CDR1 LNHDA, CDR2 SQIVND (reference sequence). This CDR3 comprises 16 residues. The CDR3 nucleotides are TGTGCCAGTAGTCCCTCGACAGGGAACCCCTCCTACGAGCAGTACTTC. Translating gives CASSPSTGNPSYEQYF.

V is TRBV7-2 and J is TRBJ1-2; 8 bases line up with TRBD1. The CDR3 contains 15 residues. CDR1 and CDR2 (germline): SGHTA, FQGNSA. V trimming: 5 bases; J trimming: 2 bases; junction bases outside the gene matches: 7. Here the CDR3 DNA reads TGTGCCAGCAGCGGCTCGGGACAGGAAAACTATGGCTACACCTTC. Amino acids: CASSGSGQENYGYTF.

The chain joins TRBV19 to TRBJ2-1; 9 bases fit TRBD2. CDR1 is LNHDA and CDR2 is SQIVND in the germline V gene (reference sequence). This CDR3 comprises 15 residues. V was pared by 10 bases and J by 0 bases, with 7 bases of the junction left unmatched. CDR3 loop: CATTTSGGSYNEQFF. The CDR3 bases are TGTGCCACCACGACTAGCGGTGGCTCCTACAATGAGCAGTTCTTC.

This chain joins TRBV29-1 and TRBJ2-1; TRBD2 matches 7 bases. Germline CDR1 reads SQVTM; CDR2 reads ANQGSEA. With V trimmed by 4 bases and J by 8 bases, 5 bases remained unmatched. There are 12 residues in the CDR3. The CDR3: CSVVTSVDEQFF. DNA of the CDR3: TGCAGCGTTGTAACTAGCGTTGATGAGCAGTTCTTC.

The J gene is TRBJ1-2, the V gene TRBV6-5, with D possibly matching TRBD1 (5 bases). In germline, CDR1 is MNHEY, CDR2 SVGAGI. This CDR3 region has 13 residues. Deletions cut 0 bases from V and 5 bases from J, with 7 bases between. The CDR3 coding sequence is TGTGCCAGCAGTTACTCAGGGGCTTATGGCTACACCTTC. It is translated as CASSYSGAYGYTF.

The chain's CDR3 is CAISVAGGGTDTQYF. The CDR3 nucleotides read TGTGCCATCAGTGTCGCGGGAGGGGGCACAGATACGCAGTATTTT. The rearrangement uses TRBV10-3 and TRBJ2-3; 9 bases agree with TRBD2. The CDR3 covers 15 residues. V was clipped by 4 bases and J by 1 base; unmatched bases: 3. Germline CDR1 and CDR2: ENHRY and SYGVKD.

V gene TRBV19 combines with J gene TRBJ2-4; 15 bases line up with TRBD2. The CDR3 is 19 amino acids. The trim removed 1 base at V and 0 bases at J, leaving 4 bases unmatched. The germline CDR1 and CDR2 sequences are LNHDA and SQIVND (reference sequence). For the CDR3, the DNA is TGTGCCAGTAGTATAGGGACTAGCGGGAGGGCCCTAGCCAAAAACATTCAGTACTTC. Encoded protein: CASSIGTSGRALAKNIQYF.

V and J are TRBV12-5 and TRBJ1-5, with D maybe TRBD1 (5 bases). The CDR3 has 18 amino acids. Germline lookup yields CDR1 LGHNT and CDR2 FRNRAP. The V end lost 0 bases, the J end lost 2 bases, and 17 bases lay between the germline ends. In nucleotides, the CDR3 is TGTGCTAGTGGTTTGGTAACAGTGGAAACAGGAGGCAATCAGCCCCAGCATTTT. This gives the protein CASGLVTVETGGNQPQHF.